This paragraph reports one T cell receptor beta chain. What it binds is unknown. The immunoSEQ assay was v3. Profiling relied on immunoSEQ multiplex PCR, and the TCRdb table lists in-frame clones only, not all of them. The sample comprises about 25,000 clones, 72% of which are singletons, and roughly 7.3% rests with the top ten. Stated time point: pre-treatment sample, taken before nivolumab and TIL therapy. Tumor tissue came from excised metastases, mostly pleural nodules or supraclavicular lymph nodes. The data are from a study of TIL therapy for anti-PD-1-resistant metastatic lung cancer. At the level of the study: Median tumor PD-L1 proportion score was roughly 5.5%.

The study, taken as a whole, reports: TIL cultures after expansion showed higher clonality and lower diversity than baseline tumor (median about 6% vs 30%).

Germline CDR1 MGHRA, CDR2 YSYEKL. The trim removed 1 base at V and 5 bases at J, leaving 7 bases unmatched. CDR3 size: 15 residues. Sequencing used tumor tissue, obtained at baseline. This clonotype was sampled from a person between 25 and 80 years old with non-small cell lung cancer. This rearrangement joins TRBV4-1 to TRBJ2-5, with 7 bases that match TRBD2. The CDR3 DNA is TGCGCCAGCAGCCAAGTAGCGGGCGCCCGGGAGACCCAGTACTTC. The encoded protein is CASSQVAGARETQYF.